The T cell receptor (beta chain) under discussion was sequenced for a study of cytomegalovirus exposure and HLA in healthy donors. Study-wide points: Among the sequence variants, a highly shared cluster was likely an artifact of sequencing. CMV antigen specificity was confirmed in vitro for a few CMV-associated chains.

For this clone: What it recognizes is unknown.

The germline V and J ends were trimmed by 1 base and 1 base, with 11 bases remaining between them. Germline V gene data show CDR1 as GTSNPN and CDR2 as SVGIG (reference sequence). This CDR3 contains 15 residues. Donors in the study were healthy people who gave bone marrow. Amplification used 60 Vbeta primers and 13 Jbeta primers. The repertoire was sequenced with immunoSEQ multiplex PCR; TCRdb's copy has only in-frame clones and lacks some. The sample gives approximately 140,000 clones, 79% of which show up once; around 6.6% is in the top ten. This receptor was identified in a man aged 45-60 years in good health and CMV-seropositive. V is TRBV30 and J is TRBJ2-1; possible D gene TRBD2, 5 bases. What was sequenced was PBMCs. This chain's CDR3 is CAWSAASGSYNEQFF. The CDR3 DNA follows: TGTGCCTGGAGTGCGGCCAGCGGATCCTACAATGAGCAGTTCTTC.